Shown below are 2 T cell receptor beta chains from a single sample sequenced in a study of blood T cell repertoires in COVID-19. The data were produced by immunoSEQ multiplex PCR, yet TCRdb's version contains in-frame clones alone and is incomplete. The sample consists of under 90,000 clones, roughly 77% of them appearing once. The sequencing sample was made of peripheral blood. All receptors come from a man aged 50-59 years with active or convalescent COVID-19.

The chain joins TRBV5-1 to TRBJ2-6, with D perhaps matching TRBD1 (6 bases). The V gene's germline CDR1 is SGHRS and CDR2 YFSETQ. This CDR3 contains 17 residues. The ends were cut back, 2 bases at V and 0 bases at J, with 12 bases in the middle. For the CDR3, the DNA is TGCGCCAGCAGCTTTAATGACAGGTCCTCTGGGGCCAACGTCCTGACTTTC. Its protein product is CASSFNDRSSGANVLTF.

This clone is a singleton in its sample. CDR3 DNA: TGTGCCAGCAGTTTATCCGCTTTGGACACAAACTATGGCTACACCTTC. This encodes CASSLSALDTNYGYTF. The chain is built from TRBV27 and TRBJ1-2, with D possibly TRBD1 on 5 matching bases. The germline V and J ends were trimmed by 0 bases and 2 bases, with 13 bases remaining between them. The CDR3 has 16 amino acids. Germline-derived CDR1 and CDR2 are MNHEY and SMNVEV (reference sequence).